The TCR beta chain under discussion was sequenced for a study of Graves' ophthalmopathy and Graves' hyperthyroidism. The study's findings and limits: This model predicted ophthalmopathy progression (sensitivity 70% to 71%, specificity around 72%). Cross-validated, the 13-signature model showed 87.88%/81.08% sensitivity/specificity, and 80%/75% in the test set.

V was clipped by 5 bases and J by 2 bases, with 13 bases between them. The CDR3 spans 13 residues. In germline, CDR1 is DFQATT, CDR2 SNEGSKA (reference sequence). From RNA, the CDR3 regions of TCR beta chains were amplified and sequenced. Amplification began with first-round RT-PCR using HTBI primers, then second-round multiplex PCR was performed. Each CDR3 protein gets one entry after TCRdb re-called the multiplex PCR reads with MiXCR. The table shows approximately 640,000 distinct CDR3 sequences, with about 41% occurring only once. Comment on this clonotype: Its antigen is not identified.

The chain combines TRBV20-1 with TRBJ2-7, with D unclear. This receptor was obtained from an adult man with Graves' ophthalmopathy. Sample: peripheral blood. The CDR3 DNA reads TGCAGTGCTGCGGCGGCGTTGACCTACGAGCAGTACTTC. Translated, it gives CSAAAALTYEQYF.